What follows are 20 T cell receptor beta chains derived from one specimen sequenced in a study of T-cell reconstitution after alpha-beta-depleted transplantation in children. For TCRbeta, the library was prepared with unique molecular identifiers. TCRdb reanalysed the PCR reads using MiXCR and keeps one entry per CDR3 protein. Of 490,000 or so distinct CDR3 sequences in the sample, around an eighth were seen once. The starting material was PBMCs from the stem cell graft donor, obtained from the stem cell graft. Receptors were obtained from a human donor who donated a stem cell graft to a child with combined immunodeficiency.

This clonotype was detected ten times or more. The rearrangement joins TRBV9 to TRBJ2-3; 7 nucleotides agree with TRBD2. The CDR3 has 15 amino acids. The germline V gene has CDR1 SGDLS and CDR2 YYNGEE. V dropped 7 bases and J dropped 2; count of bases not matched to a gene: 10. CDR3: CASSHTSDNTDTQYF. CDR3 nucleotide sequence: TGTGCCAGCTCTCATACTAGCGATAACACAGATACGCAGTATTTT.

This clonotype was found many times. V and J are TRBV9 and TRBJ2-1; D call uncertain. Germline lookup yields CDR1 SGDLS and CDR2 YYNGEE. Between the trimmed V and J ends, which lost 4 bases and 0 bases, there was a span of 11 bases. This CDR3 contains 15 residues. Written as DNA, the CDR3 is TGTGCCAGCAGCCACGAGGAGAGCTCCTACAATGAGCAGTTCTTC. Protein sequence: CASSHEESSYNEQFF.

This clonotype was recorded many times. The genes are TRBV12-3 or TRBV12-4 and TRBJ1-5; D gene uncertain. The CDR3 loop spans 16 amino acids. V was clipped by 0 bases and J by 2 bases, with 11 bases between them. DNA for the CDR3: TGTGCCAGCAGTTTAGCGCGGGCCGGCCGCAATCAGCCCCAGCATTTT. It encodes CASSLARAGRNQPQHF.

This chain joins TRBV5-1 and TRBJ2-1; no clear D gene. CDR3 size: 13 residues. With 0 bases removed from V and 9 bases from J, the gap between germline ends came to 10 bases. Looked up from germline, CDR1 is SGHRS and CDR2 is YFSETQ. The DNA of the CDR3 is TGCGCCAGCAGCTTGGGCCCTAAGGCTGAGCAGTTCTTC. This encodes CASSLGPKAEQFF.

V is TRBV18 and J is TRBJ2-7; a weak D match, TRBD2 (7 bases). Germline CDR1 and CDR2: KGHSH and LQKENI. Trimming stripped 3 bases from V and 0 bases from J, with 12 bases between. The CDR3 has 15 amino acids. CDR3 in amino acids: CASSPRGGDSYEQYF. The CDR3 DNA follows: TGTGCCAGCTCACCGAGGGGGGGCGACTCCTACGAGCAGTACTTC.

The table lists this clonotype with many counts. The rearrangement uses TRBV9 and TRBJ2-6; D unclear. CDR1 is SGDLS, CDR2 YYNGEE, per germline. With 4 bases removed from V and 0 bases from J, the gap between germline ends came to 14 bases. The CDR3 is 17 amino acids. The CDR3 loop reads CASSTSRVYSGANVLTF. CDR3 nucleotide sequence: TGTGCCAGCAGCACCTCTAGGGTATACTCTGGGGCCAACGTCCTGACTTTC.

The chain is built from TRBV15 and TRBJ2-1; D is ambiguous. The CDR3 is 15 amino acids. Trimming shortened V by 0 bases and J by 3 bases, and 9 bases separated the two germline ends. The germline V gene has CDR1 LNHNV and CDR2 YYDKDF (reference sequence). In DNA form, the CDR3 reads TGTGCCACCAGCAGAGAGGGTAGGAGCTACAATGAGCAGTTCTTC. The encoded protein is CATSREGRSYNEQFF. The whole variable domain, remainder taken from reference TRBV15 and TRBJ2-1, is DAMVIQNPRYQVTQFGKPVTLSCSQTLNHNVMYWYQQKSSQAPKLLFHYYDKDFNNEADTPDNFQSRRPNTSFCFLDIRSPGLGDTAMYLCATSREGRSYNEQFFGPGTRLTVL.

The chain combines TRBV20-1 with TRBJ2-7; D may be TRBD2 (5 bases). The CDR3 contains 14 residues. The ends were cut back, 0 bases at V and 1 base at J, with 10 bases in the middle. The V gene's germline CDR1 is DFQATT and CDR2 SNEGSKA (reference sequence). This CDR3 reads CSARDFERSYEQYF. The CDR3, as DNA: TGCAGTGCTAGAGATTTCGAGCGGTCCTACGAGCAGTACTTC.

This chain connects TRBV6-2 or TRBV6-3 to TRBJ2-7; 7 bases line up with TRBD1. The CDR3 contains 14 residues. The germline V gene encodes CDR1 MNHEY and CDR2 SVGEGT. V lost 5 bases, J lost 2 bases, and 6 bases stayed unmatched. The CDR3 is CASSPVQGTYEQYF. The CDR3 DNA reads TGTGCCAGCAGTCCGGTACAGGGGACCTACGAGCAGTACTTC.

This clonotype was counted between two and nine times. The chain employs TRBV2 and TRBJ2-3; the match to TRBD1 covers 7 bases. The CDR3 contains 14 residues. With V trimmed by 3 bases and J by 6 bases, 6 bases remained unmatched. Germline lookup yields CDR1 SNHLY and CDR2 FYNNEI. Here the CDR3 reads CASSELQGEDTQYF. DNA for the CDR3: TGTGCCAGCAGTGAGCTTCAGGGGGAGGATACGCAGTATTTT.

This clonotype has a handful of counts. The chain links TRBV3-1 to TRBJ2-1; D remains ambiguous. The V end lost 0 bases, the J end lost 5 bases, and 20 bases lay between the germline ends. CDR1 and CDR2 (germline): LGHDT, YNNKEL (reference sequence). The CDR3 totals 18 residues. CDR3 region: CASSQERSDPTSHNEQFF. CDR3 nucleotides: TGTGCCAGCAGCCAAGAAAGGTCGGACCCTACTTCCCACAATGAGCAGTTCTTC.

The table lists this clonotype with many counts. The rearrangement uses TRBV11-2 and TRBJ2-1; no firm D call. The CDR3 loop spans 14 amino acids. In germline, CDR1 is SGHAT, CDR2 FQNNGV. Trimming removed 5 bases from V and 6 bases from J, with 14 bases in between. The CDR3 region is CASSLVMNTNEQFF. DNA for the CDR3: TGTGCCAGCAGCCTCGTCATGAACACCAATGAGCAGTTCTTC.

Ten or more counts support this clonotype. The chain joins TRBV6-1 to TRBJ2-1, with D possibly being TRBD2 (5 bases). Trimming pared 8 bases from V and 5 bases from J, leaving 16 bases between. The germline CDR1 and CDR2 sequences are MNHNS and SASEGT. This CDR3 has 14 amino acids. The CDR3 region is CASARDYNNNEQFF. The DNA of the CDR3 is TGTGCCAGCGCCCGAGACTATAATAACAATGAGCAGTTCTTC.

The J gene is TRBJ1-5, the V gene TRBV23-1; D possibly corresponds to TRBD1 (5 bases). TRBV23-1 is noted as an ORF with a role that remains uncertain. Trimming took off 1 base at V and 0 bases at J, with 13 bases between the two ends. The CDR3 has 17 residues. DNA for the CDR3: TGCGCCAGCAGTCAATGCCGGACAAGCAATAGCAATCAGCCCCAGCATTTT. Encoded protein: CASSQCRTSNSNQPQHF.

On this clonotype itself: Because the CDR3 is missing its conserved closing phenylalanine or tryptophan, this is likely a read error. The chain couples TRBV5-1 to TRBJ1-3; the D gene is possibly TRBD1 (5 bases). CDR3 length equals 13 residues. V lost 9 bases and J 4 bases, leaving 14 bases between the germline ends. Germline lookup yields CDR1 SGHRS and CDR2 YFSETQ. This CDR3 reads CANPWGSGNTIYC. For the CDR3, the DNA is TGCGCCAACCCTTGGGGGTCCGGAAACACCATATATTGT.

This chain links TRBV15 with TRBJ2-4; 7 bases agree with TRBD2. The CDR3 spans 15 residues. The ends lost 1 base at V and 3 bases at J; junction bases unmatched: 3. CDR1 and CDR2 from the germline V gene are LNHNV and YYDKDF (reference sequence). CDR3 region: CATSRVPGGKNIQYF. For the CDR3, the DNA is TGTGCCACCAGCAGAGTCCCGGGGGGCAAAAACATTCAGTACTTC.

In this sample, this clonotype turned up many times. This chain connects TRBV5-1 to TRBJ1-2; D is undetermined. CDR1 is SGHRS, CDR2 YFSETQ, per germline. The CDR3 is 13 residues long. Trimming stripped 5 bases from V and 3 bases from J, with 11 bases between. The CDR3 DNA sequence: TGCGCCAGCAGTCCCACTGGGGACTATGGCTACACCTTC. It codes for CASSPTGDYGYTF.

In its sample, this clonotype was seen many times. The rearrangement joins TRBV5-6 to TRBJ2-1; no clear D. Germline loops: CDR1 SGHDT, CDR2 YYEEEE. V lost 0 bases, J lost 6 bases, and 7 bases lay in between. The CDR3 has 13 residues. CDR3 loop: CASSLGDINEQFF. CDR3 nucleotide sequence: TGTGCCAGCAGCTTGGGTGATATCAATGAGCAGTTCTTC. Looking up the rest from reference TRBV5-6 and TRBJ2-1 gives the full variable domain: DAGVTQSPTHLIKTRGQQVTLRCSPKSGHDTVSWYQQALGQGPQFIFQYYEEEERQRGNFPDRFSGHQFPNYSSELNVNALLLGDSALYLCASSLGDINEQFFGPGTRLTVL.

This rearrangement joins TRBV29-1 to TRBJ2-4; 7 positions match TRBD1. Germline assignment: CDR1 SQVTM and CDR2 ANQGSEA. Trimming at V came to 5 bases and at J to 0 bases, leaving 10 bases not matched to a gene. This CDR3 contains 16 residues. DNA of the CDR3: TGCAGCGTTCTAAAACCGGGACAGTTAGCCAAAAACATTCAGTACTTC. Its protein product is CSVLKPGQLAKNIQYF.

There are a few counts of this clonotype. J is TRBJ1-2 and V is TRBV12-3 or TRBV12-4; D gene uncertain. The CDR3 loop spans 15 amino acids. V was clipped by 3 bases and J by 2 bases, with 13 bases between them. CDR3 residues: CASSLSSPRNYGYTF. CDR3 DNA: TGTGCCAGCAGTTTGTCCAGTCCCAGAAACTATGGCTACACCTTC.